The T cell receptor beta chain under discussion was sequenced for a study of cytomegalovirus exposure and HLA in healthy donors. 60 Vbeta and 13 Jbeta primers were used in PCR. The data were produced by immunoSEQ multiplex PCR, yet TCRdb's version contains in-frame clones alone and is incomplete. The sample carries roughly 160,000 clones, 85% recorded once. The V gene's germline CDR1 is ENHRY and CDR2 SYGVKD. The CDR3 runs 15 residues. V gave up 5 bases and J gave up 2 bases, with 13 bases separating them. The receptor was isolated from a boy aged 2-15 years in good health and CMV-seronegative. V usage is TRBV10-3 and J usage is TRBJ1-5, with D hard to call. The specimen sequenced was PBMCs. CDR3: CAISIGASGNQPQHF. The CDR3 nucleotides are TGTGCCATCAGTATAGGAGCGTCGGGCAATCAGCCCCAGCATTTT.